These 15 T cell receptor beta chains share one sample of origin, sequenced in a study of breast tumors, draining lymph nodes, adjacent tissues. Samples came from axillary lymph nodes draining the breast cancer. Each CDR3 protein gets one entry after TCRdb re-called the multiplex PCR reads with MiXCR. The sample carries over 130,000 distinct CDR3 sequences, 32% recorded once. The sample was axillary lymph node tissue. The receptors stem from a female donor with breast cancer. Some clones in this sample may be carry-over from other donors' samples.

With regard to this clonotype: The CDR3 does not close with the conserved phenylalanine or tryptophan, likely indicating a read error. The rearrangement uses TRBV12-3 or TRBV12-4 and TRBJ2-5, with a possible D match to TRBD2 (5 bases). The CDR3 length is 13 residues. The CDR3 loop reads CANSRAAEETQYL. CDR3 in DNA: TGTGCCAACAGTCGAGCGGCAGAAGAGACCCAGTACCTC.

This rearrangement joins TRBV5-8 to TRBJ1-5; D call uncertain. The CDR3 length is 18 residues. The ends were cut back, 6 bases at V and 0 bases at J, with 22 bases in the middle. Germline CDR1 reads SGHTS; CDR2 reads YDEGEE. The CDR3 loop reads CASTLGRNSVTSNQPQHF. The CDR3 nucleotides read TGTGCCAGCACCTTAGGTAGAAACAGTGTAACTAGCAATCAGCCCCAGCATTTT.

This clonotype was seen at least ten times. This chain uses TRBV5-6 with TRBJ2-7, with D possibly TRBD2 on 5 matching bases. Germline assignment: CDR1 SGHDT and CDR2 YYEEEE. CDR3 size: 14 residues. V lost 3 bases, J lost 6 bases, and 16 bases lay in between. The CDR3 sequence: CASSSWQPGLEQYF. CDR3 sequence (DNA): TGTGCCAGCAGCTCGTGGCAGCCAGGACTCGAGCAGTACTTC. The full variable domain, its missing parts supplied by reference TRBV5-6 and TRBJ2-7, is DAGVTQSPTHLIKTRGQQVTLRCSPKSGHDTVSWYQQALGQGPQFIFQYYEEEERQRGNFPDRFSGHQFPNYSSELNVNALLLGDSALYLCASSSWQPGLEQYFGPGTRLTVT.

This clonotype was recorded many times. V is TRBV2 and J is TRBJ2-2, with TRBD2 matching over 10 bases. V was clipped by 5 bases and J by 6 bases; unmatched bases: 3. This CDR3 has 14 residues. Looked up from germline, CDR1 is SNHLY and CDR2 is FYNNEI. CDR3 residues: CASSSGGAAGELFF. CDR3 sequence (DNA): TGTGCCAGCAGTAGCGGGGGGGCCGCCGGGGAGCTGTTTTTT.

The chain uses TRBV30 and TRBJ1-1; TRBD1 is a possible D gene (5 bases). The CDR3 loop spans 13 amino acids. Germline V gene lookup returns CDR1 GTSNPN and CDR2 SVGIG (reference sequence). The V end lost 3 bases, the J end lost 0 bases, and 8 bases lay between the germline ends. The CDR3 DNA follows: TGTGCCTGGAGGGGGACGCTGAACACTGAAGCTTTCTTT. Translating gives CAWRGTLNTEAFF. The full variable domain, completed using reference TRBV30 and TRBJ1-1, is SQTIHQWPATLVQPVGSPLSLECTVEGTSNPNLYWYRQAAGRGLQLLFYSVGIGQISSEVPQNLSASRPQDRQFILSSKKLLLSDSGFYLCAWRGTLNTEAFFGQGTRLTVV.

This clonotype was seen repeatedly, ten times or more. V is TRBV9 and J is TRBJ1-4, with 7 bases fitting TRBD1. The germline V gene encodes CDR1 SGDLS and CDR2 YYNGEE. The V gene end was trimmed by 4 bases and the J gene end by 7 bases; junction bases not matched to a gene: 10. The CDR3 covers 15 residues. CDR3 nucleotide sequence: TGTGCCAGCAGCTCGGGACAGCTCGGAGGTGAAAAACTGTTTTTT. Translating it yields CASSSGQLGGEKLFF. Based on the CDR3 plus reference TRBV9 and TRBJ1-4, the full variable domain is DSGVTQTPKHLITATGQRVTLRCSPRSGDLSVYWYQQSLDQGLQFLIQYYNGEERAKGNILERFSAQQFPDLHSELNLSSLELGDSALYFCASSSGQLGGEKLFFGSGTQLSVL.

This clonotype was counted ten times or more. The chain employs TRBV6-2 or TRBV6-3 and TRBJ2-3; D tentatively fits TRBD1 or TRBD2 (6 bases each). V was trimmed by 6 bases and J by 5 bases, leaving 15 bases between them. Germline V CDR1 and CDR2: MNHEY, SVGEGT. This CDR3 comprises 14 residues. The CDR3 protein is CASSRWGAGDTQYF. DNA of the CDR3: TGTGCCAGCAGCCGTTGGGGGGCCGGAGATACGCAGTATTTT.

This clonotype was detected ten times or more. The chain is built from TRBV6-2 or TRBV6-3 and TRBJ1-6; the D is unclear. The CDR3 totals 14 residues. In germline, CDR1 is MNHEY, CDR2 SVGEGT. V was trimmed by 1 base and J by 9 bases, leaving 10 bases between them. CDR3 nucleotide sequence: TGTGCCAGCAGTTACTTGGCGGCGTCTTCACCCCTCCACTTT. Translating gives CASSYLAASSPLHF.

Many counts were recorded for this clonotype. The chain is built from TRBV19 and TRBJ1-2; D possibly corresponds to TRBD1 (5 bases). Germline V gene lookup returns CDR1 LNHDA and CDR2 SQIVND (reference sequence). V was trimmed by 4 bases and J by 5 bases, leaving 20 bases between them. This CDR3 region has 16 residues. The CDR3, as DNA: TGTGCCAGTAGTAGGTCTTGGGACCCTTTAGAGTATGGCTACACCTTC. Amino acid sequence: CASSRSWDPLEYGYTF.

This rearrangement joins TRBV5-5 to TRBJ1-1; no reliable D call. This CDR3 is built from 13 residues. Germline CDR1 and CDR2: SGHKS and YYEKEE (reference sequence). V gave up 4 bases and J gave up 4 bases, with 11 bases separating them. The CDR3 bases are TGTGCCAGCAGCCCAGAACTGAGCACTGAAGCTTTCTTT. It yields the protein CASSPELSTEAFF.

This clonotype was seen ten or more times. The chain joins TRBV7-4 to TRBJ1-2; a possible D gene is TRBD1 (5 bases). Germline V CDR1 and CDR2: SGHVT, SQSDAQ. The CDR3 spans 17 residues. Trimming left V 1 base short and J 5 bases short, with 20 bases between. The CDR3 sequence: CASSLVRLGEIPYGYTF. CDR3 in DNA: TGTGCCAGCAGCTTAGTGAGGTTGGGGGAAATTCCTTATGGCTACACCTTC.

V and J are TRBV10-3 and TRBJ2-7; D is undetermined. V gave up 10 bases and J gave up 3 bases, with 13 bases separating them. The CDR3 is 12 residues long. Germline V gene sequence: CDR1 ENHRY, CDR2 SYGVKD. The CDR3 DNA sequence: TGTGCCAGTCGAAACAGTTTCTACGAGCAGTACTTC. It is translated as CASRNSFYEQYF.

This clonotype has just a few counts. The CDR3 DNA reads TGTGCCAGCAGCTTGGTAGGGGCTGGGAACACTGAAGCTTTCTTT. Translating gives CASSLVGAGNTEAFF. The gene calls are TRBV5-8 and TRBJ1-1; possibly TRBD1 for D (5 bases). The CDR3 runs to 15 residues. From germline, CDR1 is SGHTS and CDR2 YDEGEE. The ends were cut back, 0 bases at V and 1 base at J, with 10 bases in the middle. The full variable domain, with the rest looked up from reference TRBV5-8 and TRBJ1-1, is EAGVTQSPTHLIKTRGQQATLRCSPISGHTSVYWYQQALGLGLQFLLWYDEGEERNRGNFPPRFSGRQFPNYSSELNVNALELEDSALYLCASSLVGAGNTEAFFGQGTRLTVV.

A few counts support this clonotype. This could be a read error, since a much larger clone is one nucleotide away. The gene calls are TRBV6-5 and TRBJ1-4; 10 bases are shared with TRBD1. This CDR3 contains 15 residues. Germline V gene lookup returns CDR1 MNHEY and CDR2 SVGAGI. Trimming took 5 bases from V and 6 from J; bases not matched to a gene: 6. The CDR3 DNA reads as TGTGCCAGCAGTCACGGCGGGACAGGGGATGAAAAACTGTTTTTT. It is translated as CASSHGGTGDEKLFF.

This clonotype appeared many times. With a much larger clone just one base away, this may be a read error. The genes are TRBV30 and TRBJ1-4; D is perhaps TRBD1 (6 bases). This CDR3 is 15 amino acids long. Germline V lookup: CDR1 GTSNPN, CDR2 SVGIG (reference sequence). As DNA, the CDR3 is TGTGCCTGGAGTGCCCAAATAACAGGGAATGAAAGACTGTTTTTT. This encodes CAWSAQITGNERLFF.